This TCR beta chain is from a study of CD4+ T cells in melanoma. Some clones are missing from TCRdb's copy, which holds only in-frame ones; the method was immunoSEQ multiplex PCR. This table holds about 120,000 clones, roughly 90% found once. The CDR3 totals 14 residues. Trimming cost V 4 bases and J 1 base, with 10 bases left between them. CDR1 is SEHNR and CDR2 is FQNEAQ in the germline V gene (reference sequence). As concerns this clone: Its antigen is unknown.

The study's findings and limits: A reported correlation linked neoantigen-specific CD4+ T cells to CD8+, macrophage and B cell function. Neoantigen-specific CD4+ T cells in melanoma reportedly had diverse differentiation states.

The chain employs TRBV7-9 and TRBJ1-1, with D unresolved. The receptor comes from a human donor with melanoma. The specimen sequenced was peripheral blood. The CDR3 coding sequence is TGTGCCAGCAGCTACCCTCGGGAGAACACTGAAGCTTTCTTT. This gives the protein CASSYPRENTEAFF.